This T cell receptor (beta chain) was identified during a study of T cell responses to AZD1222 COVID-19 vaccine. Study as a whole: Second-dose recipients at about 4 or about 12 weeks were treated as one pooled group.

Produced via immunoSEQ multiplex PCR; TCRdb's table is partial and in-frame only. This table has about 92,000 clones, 85% to 90% appearing once. Study-wide points: Spike-wide coverage was observed for vaccine-associated CD4 TCRs, with dominant responses at 160-218 and 743-854. Among AZD1222 vaccinees, only 5 or 6 were seropositive at baseline. With two AZD1222 doses given, Spike-specific TCR breadth and depth both rose.

Trimming removed 5 bases from V and 4 bases from J, with 14 bases in between. CDR1 and CDR2 (germline): LGHDT, YNNKEL (reference sequence). The CDR3 covers 15 residues. Turning to this clone: As yet, its antigen is unknown.

The chain is built from TRBV3-1 (or the pseudogene TRBV3-2) and TRBJ2-2, with D unclear. This sequence originates from an adult in good health. The material was peripheral blood, obtained on day 0 of AZD1222 vaccination. The CDR3, as DNA: TGTGCCAGCAGCTTCAACCCCCAGAGCACCGGGGAGCTGTTTTTT. The encoded protein is CASSFNPQSTGELFF.